The 19 T cell receptor beta chains given below trace back to one sample, sequenced in a study of CD8 T cells in ankylosing spondylitis. TCRdb re-analysed the 5' RACE reads in MiXCR, keeping a single row per CDR3 protein. Altogether about 440,000 distinct CDR3 sequences are present, under 20% being singletons, with the ten largest covering about 0.94%. For these TCRs, the target antigens are not known. Study observations and caveats: A TCR beta motif of roughly 8 highly homologous variants seemed to mark ankylosing spondylitis blood.

Sequencing used blood, either unsorted or a sorted T cell fraction (not recorded which). The receptor set was obtained from a male donor with ankylosing spondylitis.

This clonotype has at least ten counts. The chain combines TRBV29-1 with TRBJ2-3, with D perhaps TRBD2 (5 bases). CDR3 length: 15 amino acids. Trimming took off 6 bases at V and 1 base at J, with 17 bases between the two ends. Germline CDR1 SQVTM, CDR2 ANQGSEA. CDR3 bases: TGCAGCGTCGTACGGGGAAGAGCTCGCACAGATACGCAGTATTTT. Protein product: CSVVRGRARTDTQYF.

The rearrangement links TRBV11-2 to TRBJ2-7, with TRBD1 matching over 8 bases. The CDR3 covers 13 residues. From germline, CDR1 is SGHAT and CDR2 FQNNGV. V was pared by 3 bases and J by 7 bases, with 5 bases of the junction left unmatched. This CDR3 is CASSLDREREQYF. In nucleotides, the CDR3 is TGTGCCAGCAGCTTGGACAGGGAGAGGGAGCAGTACTTC.

This clonotype was detected a few times. V usage is TRBV6-1 and J usage is TRBJ2-7, with D possibly TRBD1 on 6 matching bases. V shed 7 bases and J shed 2 bases, with 18 bases lying between them. CDR1 and CDR2 (germline): MNHNS, SASEGT. The CDR3 extends over 15 amino acids. The CDR3 region is CASTSVGRGPYEQYF. The DNA of the CDR3 is TGTGCCAGCACCTCTGTCGGCAGGGGTCCCTACGAGCAGTACTTC.

The chain links TRBV20-1 to TRBJ1-4; tentative D call: TRBD1 (5 bases). Germline assignment: CDR1 DFQATT and CDR2 SNEGSKA (reference sequence). V was cut by 6 bases and J by 8 bases, with 19 bases left in between. CDR3 length equals 14 residues. Here the CDR3 DNA reads TGCAGTGCATCACCGGGACCCACACGGGAAAAACTGTTTTTT. Translated: CSASPGPTREKLFF.

This clonotype was counted a few times. V usage is TRBV19 and J usage is TRBJ2-3; 8 nucleotides align to TRBD2. CDR3 length equals 12 residues. V trimming: 11 bases; J trimming: 7 bases; junction bases outside the gene matches: 8. Germline V gene lookup returns CDR1 LNHDA and CDR2 SQIVND (reference sequence). The CDR3 protein is CACASGSHTQYF. Here the CDR3 DNA reads TGTGCCTGCGCCAGCGGGAGCCATACGCAGTATTTT.

This chain uses TRBV5-1 with TRBJ2-7, with 8 positions matching TRBD1. Germline CDR1 reads SGHRS; CDR2 reads YFSETQ. This CDR3 spans 17 amino acids. V gave up 2 bases and J gave up 4 bases; unmatched junction bases: 14. DNA for the CDR3: TGCGCCAGCAGCTTTCGGACAGGGAAGGATGTAGCTTACGAGCAGTACTTC. It is translated as CASSFRTGKDVAYEQYF.

The chain has TRBV28 and TRBJ2-5; 7 nucleotides line up with TRBD2. This CDR3 has 14 residues. V was pared by 3 bases and J by 4 bases, with 5 bases of the junction left unmatched. The germline V gene encodes CDR1 MDHEN and CDR2 SYDVKM. The CDR3 loop is CASSLGGARETQYF. CDR3 bases: TGTGCCAGCAGTTTGGGAGGGGCGAGAGAGACCCAGTACTTC.

Only a few counts were recorded for this clonotype. The chain links TRBV7-9 to TRBJ2-7; TRBD1 matches 7 bases. Trimming at V came to 0 bases and at J to 3 bases, leaving 5 bases not matched to a gene. This CDR3 comprises 15 residues. Germline V gene lookup returns CDR1 SEHNR and CDR2 FQNEAQ (reference sequence). The CDR3 nucleotides are TGTGCCAGCAGCTTAGCGACGAGGGGGCTCTACGAGCAGTACTTC. Residues: CASSLATRGLYEQYF.

J is TRBJ1-1 and V is TRBV29-1, with TRBD1 as a possible D gene (6 bases). The germline V and J ends were trimmed by 7 bases and 7 bases, with 13 bases remaining between them. Germline assignment: CDR1 SQVTM and CDR2 ANQGSEA. CDR3 size: 11 residues. CDR3 DNA sequence: TGCAGCGCCCGGACAGATCTTGAAGCTTTCTTT. It yields the protein CSARTDLEAFF.

V is TRBV6-2 or TRBV6-3 and J is TRBJ1-2; the D is unclear. Germline CDR1 is MNHEY and CDR2 is SVGEGT. The CDR3 covers 12 residues. V was clipped by 6 bases and J by 8 bases, with 13 bases between them. The CDR3 nucleotides read TGTGCCAGCAGCCCGGACTCTCTCGGCTACACCTTC. Protein sequence: CASSPDSLGYTF.

This clonotype was counted ten times or more. The genes are TRBV20-1 and TRBJ2-1; perhaps D is TRBD1 or TRBD2 (5 bases each). The CDR3 is made up of 13 amino acids. Trimming removed 2 bases at V and 10 bases at J, with 15 bases between. CDR1 and CDR2 (germline): DFQATT, SNEGSKA (reference sequence). In nucleotides, the CDR3 is TGCAGTGCTAGAAGTGGGCCCGGGGCAGAGCAGTTCTTC. It encodes CSARSGPGAEQFF.

This clonotype was seen more than once but under ten times. The CDR3 here is CASSGQGGEAFF. In DNA form, the CDR3 reads TGTGCCAGCAGTGGACAGGGCGGGGAAGCTTTCTTT. This rearrangement joins TRBV6-4 to TRBJ1-1; TRBD1 aligns across 7 bases. This CDR3 has 12 residues. J lost 8 bases, V lost 4 bases, and 4 bases had no gene match. Germline CDR1 MRHNA, CDR2 SNTAGT.

This chain joins TRBV7-9 and TRBJ2-6; D not resolved. Trimming took off 3 bases at V and 0 bases at J, with 6 bases between the two ends. There are 15 residues in the CDR3. Per germline, CDR1 SEHNR and CDR2 FQNEAQ (reference sequence). The CDR3 DNA reads as TGTGCCAGCAGCTTCCCTCTCTCTGGGGCCAACGTCCTGACTTTC. Amino acids: CASSFPLSGANVLTF.

This clonotype occurred a few times. The chain links TRBV6-5 to TRBJ1-3, with D hard to call. V lost 2 bases and J lost 4, with 12 bases in between. Germline lookup yields CDR1 MNHEY and CDR2 SVGAGI. This CDR3 spans 15 amino acids. CDR3: CASSYLGSRGNTIYF. CDR3 sequence (DNA): TGTGCCAGCAGTTACCTGGGCAGTCGAGGAAACACCATATATTTT.

The table lists this clonotype with a few counts. V and J are TRBV6-1 and TRBJ2-7; D not resolved. V lost 6 bases, J lost 2 bases, and 11 bases lay in between. Germline values: CDR1 MNHNS, CDR2 SASEGT. The length of the CDR3 is 13 residues. The CDR3 DNA is TGTGCCAGCAGCCCCCAGGTGACCTACGAGCAGTACTTC. This translates into CASSPQVTYEQYF.

The chain recombines TRBV4-1 with TRBJ2-3; D remains ambiguous. The CDR3 is made up of 16 amino acids. Germline V CDR1 and CDR2: MGHRA, YSYEKL. Trimming took off 0 bases at V and 0 bases at J, with 10 bases between the two ends. The chain's CDR3 is CASSQEPASSTDTQYF. In DNA form, the CDR3 reads TGCGCCAGCAGCCAAGAACCTGCGTCTAGCACAGATACGCAGTATTTT.

This clonotype has more than one count but fewer than ten. The chain has TRBV2 and TRBJ1-2, with 10 bases aligning to TRBD1. With V trimmed by 4 bases and J by 8 bases, 10 bases remained unmatched. Germline assignment: CDR1 SNHLY and CDR2 FYNNEI. The CDR3 is 15 amino acids. CDR3 region: CASSADLTGGGGYTF. CDR3 bases: TGTGCCAGCAGTGCAGACTTGACAGGGGGCGGAGGCTACACCTTC. Together with reference TRBV2 and TRBJ1-2, the CDR3 gives the full variable domain: EPEVTQTPSHQVTQMGQEVILRCVPISNHLYFYWYRQILGQKVEFLVSFYNNEISEKSEIFDDQFSVERPDGSNFTLKIRSTKLEDSAMYFCASSADLTGGGGYTFGSGTRLTVV.

This clonotype was detected only a few times. The rearrangement joins TRBV27 to TRBJ2-7; 9 bases are shared with TRBD2. CDR1 is MNHEY, CDR2 SMNVEV, per germline (reference sequence). The CDR3 is 15 amino acids. Trimming removed 3 bases from V and 2 bases from J; junction bases left unmatched: 5. The CDR3, as DNA: TGTGCCAGCAGTTTCGCGCTAGCGGGGACCTACGAGCAGTACTTC. Protein product: CASSFALAGTYEQYF.

The chain joins TRBV6-1 to TRBJ1-1; D is unclear. Trimming left V 6 bases short and J 0 bases short, with 8 bases between. The V gene's germline CDR1 is MNHNS and CDR2 SASEGT. The CDR3 contains 13 residues. In DNA form, the CDR3 reads TGTGCCAGCAGGAACTACATGAACACTGAAGCTTTCTTT. Its protein is CASRNYMNTEAFF.